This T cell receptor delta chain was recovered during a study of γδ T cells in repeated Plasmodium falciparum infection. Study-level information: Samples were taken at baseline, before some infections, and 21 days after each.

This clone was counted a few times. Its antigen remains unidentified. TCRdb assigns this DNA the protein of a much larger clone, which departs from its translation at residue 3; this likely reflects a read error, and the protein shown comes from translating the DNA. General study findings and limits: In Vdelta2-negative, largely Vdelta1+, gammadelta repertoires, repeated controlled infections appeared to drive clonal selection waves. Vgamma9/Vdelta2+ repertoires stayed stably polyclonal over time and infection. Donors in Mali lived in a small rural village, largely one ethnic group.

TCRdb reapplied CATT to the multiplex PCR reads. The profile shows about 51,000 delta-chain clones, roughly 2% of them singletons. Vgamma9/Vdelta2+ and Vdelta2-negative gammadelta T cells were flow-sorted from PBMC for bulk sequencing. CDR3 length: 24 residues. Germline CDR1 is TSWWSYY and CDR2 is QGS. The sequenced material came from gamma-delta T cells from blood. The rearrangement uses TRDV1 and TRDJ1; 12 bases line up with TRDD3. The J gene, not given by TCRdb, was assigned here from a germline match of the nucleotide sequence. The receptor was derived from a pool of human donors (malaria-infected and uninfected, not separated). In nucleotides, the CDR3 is TGTGCTCCTGGGGAACTGGGCCTTCCTCCCTTTTACTGGGGGATACTCGAGTACACCGATAAACTCATCTTT. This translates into CAPGELGLPPFYWGILEYTDKLIF.